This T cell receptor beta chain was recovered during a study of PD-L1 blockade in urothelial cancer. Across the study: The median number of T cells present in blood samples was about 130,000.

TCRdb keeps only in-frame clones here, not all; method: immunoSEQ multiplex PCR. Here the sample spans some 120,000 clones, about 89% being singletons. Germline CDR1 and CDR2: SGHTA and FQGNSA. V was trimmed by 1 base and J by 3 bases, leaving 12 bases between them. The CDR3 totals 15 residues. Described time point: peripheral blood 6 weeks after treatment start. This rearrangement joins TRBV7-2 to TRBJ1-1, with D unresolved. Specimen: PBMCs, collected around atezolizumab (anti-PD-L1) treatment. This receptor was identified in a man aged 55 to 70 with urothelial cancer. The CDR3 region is CASSLVGGRDTEAFF. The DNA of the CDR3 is TGTGCCAGCAGCTTAGTGGGAGGTCGCGACACTGAAGCTTTCTTT.